This T cell receptor (beta chain) was captured in a study of T cells after posttransplantation cyclophosphamide. Germline V CDR1 and CDR2: SGDLS, YYNGEE. The V and J ends lost 7 bases and 2 bases, in that order; junction bases with no gene match: 5. CDR3 length: 13 residues. Overall study findings and caveats: After PTCy, TRB diversity resembled that of CNI/methotrexate controls. Later post-transplant blood repertoires were often dominated by donor CD8+ memory clones.

TCRdb keeps only in-frame clones here, not all; method: immunoSEQ multiplex PCR. The sample holds around 23,000 clones, nearly 99% seen once. With respect to this clone: Its antigen is not known.

Sequencing used naive CD8+ T cells sorted from PBMCs. This TCR derives from a man aged 40-49 years in good health, CMV-negative, and a related stem cell transplant donor. The V gene is TRBV9, the J gene TRBJ2-5, with 7 bases identical to TRBD2. The CDR3: CASGGSGQETQYF. CDR3 nucleotides: TGTGCCAGCGGAGGTAGCGGGCAAGAGACCCAGTACTTC. Drawing the rest from reference TRBV9 and TRBJ2-5, the complete variable domain is DSGVTQTPKHLITATGQRVTLRCSPRSGDLSVYWYQQSLDQGLQFLIQYYNGEERAKGNILERFSAQQFPDLHSELNLSSLELGDSALYFCASGGSGQETQYFGPGTRLLVL.